This entry lists 17 T cell receptor beta chains sequenced from one sample in a study of T cells in Graves' hyperthyroidism and ophthalmopathy. Using RNA transcripts as the source, TCR beta CDR3 regions were amplified. The TCR CDR3 was amplified in a first-round RT-PCR using the HTBI primer set. One entry per CDR3 protein, called by TCRdb with MiXCR from the multiplex PCR reads. The profile covers about 590,000 distinct CDR3 sequences, with around a sixth appearing a single time and around 7.3% taken by the ten largest. Material for sequencing was blood. These receptors all come from a woman aged 30 to 39 with Graves' hyperthyroidism.

On this clonotype: This may arise from a read error, as a much more abundant clone is one base away. The genes are TRBV5-4 and TRBJ2-4, with a weak D call TRBD2 (5 bases). The germline V gene encodes CDR1 SGHNT and CDR2 YYREEE (reference sequence). This CDR3 is built from 12 residues. The V and J ends lost 4 bases and 3 bases respectively, with 5 bases between them. The CDR3 spells CASSRDKNIQYF. In DNA form, the CDR3 reads TGTGCCAGCAGCCGGGACAAAAACATTCAGTACTTC.

This clonotype was counted a few times. This chain connects TRBV6-1 to TRBJ2-5; maybe TRBD2 (6 bases). Between the trimmed V and J ends, which lost 2 bases and 9 bases, there was a span of 16 bases. The germline V gene encodes CDR1 MNHNS and CDR2 SASEGT. CDR3 length equals 14 residues. In DNA form, the CDR3 reads TGTGCCAGCAGTGAATCCTGGACTGGGAGGCCCCAGTACTTC. Encoded protein: CASSESWTGRPQYF.

The J gene is TRBJ1-4, the V gene TRBV5-4; a weak D match, TRBD1 (6 bases). Per germline, CDR1 SGHNT and CDR2 YYREEE (reference sequence). CDR3 length equals 13 residues. V was pared by 2 bases and J by 5 bases, with 7 bases between. CDR3 DNA: TGTGCCAGCAGCTTCAGGGGCAATGAAAAACTGTTTTTT. Amino acid sequence: CASSFRGNEKLFF.

This clonotype has a count of ten or more. The rearrangement joins TRBV20-1 to TRBJ2-1, with TRBD2 identical over 9 bases. The CDR3 consists of 15 residues. Germline CDR1 DFQATT, CDR2 SNEGSKA (reference sequence). After removal of 3 bases from V and 0 bases from J, the junction contained 3 bases not matched to a gene. The CDR3 DNA sequence: TGCAGTGCTAGTGGTAGCGGGGGCTCCTACAATGAGCAGTTCTTC. This codes for CSASGSGGSYNEQFF.

The chain employs TRBV4-2 and TRBJ2-1; no clear D gene. Trimming shortened V by 1 base and J by 2 bases, and 12 bases separated the two germline ends. The CDR3 loop spans 16 amino acids. Germline CDR1 LGHNA, CDR2 YNFKEQ. The CDR3 DNA reads as TGTGCCAGCAGCCAAGGCGGCGGAGCCGCCTACAATGAGCAGTTCTTC. It yields the protein CASSQGGGAAYNEQFF.

There are many counts of this clonotype. The chain carries TRBV10-3 and TRBJ2-3; TRBD2 matches 12 bases. The J segment lost 6 bases and the V segment lost 9 bases, leaving 7 bases of the junction unmatched. The CDR3 sequence is 14 residues long. Germline loops: CDR1 ENHRY, CDR2 SYGVKD. CDR3 in DNA: TGTGCCATTTCTAGCGGGAGGGCCCCCGATACGCAGTATTTT. Its translation is CAISSGRAPDTQYF.

This clonotype was counted a few times. The chain has TRBV7-9 and TRBJ2-7, with 9 bases fitting TRBD2. The CDR3 sequence is 19 residues long. V lost 1 base and J lost 1; bases outside the gene matches: 14. Per germline, CDR1 SEHNR and CDR2 FQNEAQ (reference sequence). The CDR3 sequence is CASSLEVVSGSRVSYEQYF. The CDR3 region has the DNA TGTGCCAGCAGCTTAGAAGTGGTTAGCGGGAGCAGGGTGTCCTACGAGCAGTACTTC.

In this sample, this clonotype turned up a few times. The chain couples TRBV6-1 to TRBJ2-3; a weak D match, TRBD2 (5 bases). CDR3 length: 11 amino acids. The germline CDR1 and CDR2 sequences are MNHNS and SASEGT. The V gene lost 10 bases and the J gene lost 3 bases, with 8 bases spanning the gap. In DNA, the CDR3 is TGTGCCACCAAGCGGACAGATACGCAGTATTTT. This encodes CATKRTDTQYF.

The chain uses TRBV9 and TRBJ1-2; D ambiguous. In germline, CDR1 is SGDLS, CDR2 YYNGEE. The CDR3 is made up of 14 amino acids. Trimming pared 2 bases from V and 2 bases from J, leaving 10 bases between. The CDR3 region has the DNA TGTGCCAGCAGCGTCGCAGTTCAGAACTATGGCTACACCTTC. Protein sequence: CASSVAVQNYGYTF.

As regards this clonotype: The junction does not match germline at one end; this may be a read error. The rearrangement uses TRBV10-1 and TRBJ2-7; D gene unclear. Germline lookup yields CDR1 WNHNN and CDR2 SYGVQD (reference sequence). This CDR3 is built from 13 residues. The CDR3 coding sequence is TGCGGCAGCAGTGACCAGCGCCGCTACGAGCAGTACTTC. Protein product: CGSSDQRRYEQYF.

This clonotype was seen repeatedly, ten times or more. The chain joins TRBV7-8 to TRBJ2-1; TRBD2 aligns across 8 bases. Looked up from germline, CDR1 is SGHVS and CDR2 is FQNEAQ. Losses at the gene ends were 1 base for V and 1 base for J; bases not matched to a gene: 6. The CDR3 runs 17 residues. The CDR3 loop reads CASSLVRGGRSYNEQFF. The CDR3 coding sequence is TGTGCCAGCAGCTTAGTGCGCGGGGGGCGATCCTACAATGAGCAGTTCTTC.

This sequence joins TRBV3-1 and TRBJ2-7; no firm D call. There are 14 residues in the CDR3. From germline, CDR1 is LGHDT and CDR2 YNNKEL (reference sequence). The germline V and J ends were trimmed by 0 bases and 3 bases, with 9 bases remaining between them. In DNA form, the CDR3 reads TGTGCCAGCAGCCAAGACAGACGGAGCTACGAGCAGTACTTC. Residues: CASSQDRRSYEQYF.

Ten or more counts support this clonotype. The CDR3 here is CASSLGQGPSTDTQYF. DNA for the CDR3: TGCGCCAGCAGCTTGGGGCAGGGGCCGAGCACAGATACGCAGTATTTT. The genes are TRBV5-1 and TRBJ2-3; D may be TRBD1 (6 bases). Looked up from germline, CDR1 is SGHRS and CDR2 is YFSETQ. V lost 0 bases and J lost 0, with 11 bases in between. CDR3 length: 16 amino acids.

This clonotype came up many times. This chain uses TRBV5-8 with TRBJ2-5; D possibly corresponds to TRBD2 (7 bases). Per germline, CDR1 SGHTS and CDR2 YDEGEE. Trimming removed 5 bases from V and 5 bases from J, with 19 bases in between. This CDR3 region has 15 residues. CDR3 sequence reads: CASRLRGAPGETQYF. CDR3 nucleotides: TGTGCCAGCAGACTCCGGGGGGCGCCCGGGGAGACCCAGTACTTC.

This clonotype was picked up a small number of times. The chain recombines TRBV10-3 with TRBJ1-2; the D gene is possibly TRBD1 (5 bases). CDR1 and CDR2 from the germline V gene are ENHRY and SYGVKD. The V gene lost 7 bases and the J gene lost 0 bases, with 12 bases spanning the gap. The CDR3 covers 14 residues. This chain's CDR3 is CAINTGLANYGYTF. The DNA of the CDR3 is TGTGCCATCAATACAGGTTTGGCTAACTATGGCTACACCTTC.

There are a few counts of this clonotype. The rearrangement uses TRBV5-1 and TRBJ1-2; 7 bases align to TRBD1. V trimming: 3 bases; J trimming: 3 bases; junction bases outside the gene matches: 8. The CDR3 length is 15 residues. Germline V gene sequence: CDR1 SGHRS, CDR2 YFSETQ. CDR3 region: CASSSGPGTDYGYTF. CDR3 DNA sequence: TGCGCCAGCAGCTCGGGCCCCGGGACAGACTATGGCTACACCTTC.

This clonotype was recorded at least ten times. V gene TRBV28 combines with J gene TRBJ2-3; D possibly corresponds to TRBD2 (6 bases). The CDR3 is 15 residues long. V was cut by 3 bases and J by 1 base, with 11 bases left in between. CDR1 is MDHEN, CDR2 SYDVKM, per germline. In DNA, the CDR3 is TGTGCCAGCAGTTTTGGAGGGAGCGGCACAGATACGCAGTATTTT. Its protein is CASSFGGSGTDTQYF.